Listed below are T cell receptor beta chains from one sample, sequenced in a study of T cells after yellow fever vaccination. TCRdb ran MiXCR on the 5' RACE reads and lists one entry per CDR3 protein. The table records around 200,000 distinct CDR3 sequences, 9.5% to 12% of them present only once. Sample: CD8+ T cells sorted from PBMCs, taken 15 days after the yellow fever booster vaccination. Receptor source: a man aged 18 to 35 who received the YFV17D yellow fever vaccine. Both conserved end residues are part of each CDR3. A D gene is named only where the DNA matches it firmly.

J gene: TRBJ2-5
V gene: TRBV12-3/TRBV12-4
D gene: TRBD2
CDR3 protein: CASSFFSGRGKETQYF

J gene: TRBJ2-1
V gene: TRBV6-6
D gene: NA
CDR3 protein: CASSYRRLVDYNEQFF

J gene: TRBJ1-2
V gene: TRBV7-2
D gene: NA
CDR3 protein: CASSSSGGGDYGYTF

J gene: TRBJ2-7
V gene: TRBV5-6
D gene: NA
CDR3 protein: CASSPGNRDYEQYF

J gene: TRBJ2-2
V gene: TRBV5-5
D gene: NA
CDR3 protein: CASAWGTGELFF

J gene: TRBJ2-3
V gene: TRBV5-1
D gene: TRBD1
CDR3 protein: CASSSGQGLTDTQYF

J gene: TRBJ2-7
V gene: TRBV7-6
D gene: NA
CDR3 protein: CASSPGQLSTYEQYF

J gene: TRBJ1-2
V gene: TRBV12-3/TRBV12-4
D gene: NA
CDR3 protein: CASSLGFWGYTF

J gene: TRBJ2-1
V gene: TRBV29-1
D gene: TRBD2
CDR3 protein: CSDGRGQFF

J gene: TRBJ1-1
V gene: TRBV3-1
D gene: NA
CDR3 protein: CASSPEMLIVWENTEAFF

J gene: TRBJ2-7
V gene: TRBV29-1
D gene: TRBD2
CDR3 protein: CSAHLAGDYEQYF

J gene: TRBJ1-4
V gene: TRBV5-6
D gene: TRBD1
CDR3 protein: CASSRTGGATNEKLFF

J gene: TRBJ1-2
V gene: TRBV7-9
D gene: NA
CDR3 protein: CASSLALGDTANYGYTF

J gene: TRBJ2-1
V gene: TRBV9
D gene: TRBD2
CDR3 protein: CASSVPLAGGIGEQFF

J gene: TRBJ1-4
V gene: TRBV6-6
D gene: NA
CDR3 protein: CASSARGLINEKLFF

J gene: TRBJ2-7
V gene: TRBV6-6
D gene: NA
CDR3 protein: CASSYSSQANEQYF

J gene: TRBJ2-1
V gene: TRBV6-2/TRBV6-3
D gene: NA
CDR3 protein: CASSWTQIERDEQFF

J gene: TRBJ1-1
V gene: TRBV19
D gene: NA
CDR3 protein: CASESWAGATDTEAFF

J gene: TRBJ1-2
V gene: TRBV6-2/TRBV6-3
D gene: NA
CDR3 protein: CASSLTPGLGYGYTF

J gene: TRBJ2-7
V gene: TRBV12-3/TRBV12-4
D gene: NA
CDR3 protein: CASSSQGTDEQYF

J gene: TRBJ1-4
V gene: TRBV7-9
D gene: NA
CDR3 protein: CASLGANEKLFF

J gene: TRBJ2-2
V gene: TRBV4-1
D gene: NA
CDR3 protein: CASSQALAHLVFF

J gene: TRBJ1-6
V gene: TRBV25-1
D gene: NA
CDR3 protein: CASRDNSPLHF

J gene: TRBJ1-1
V gene: TRBV5-4
D gene: TRBD1
CDR3 protein: CASSLGQGAWDTEAFF

J gene: TRBJ2-3
V gene: TRBV6-5
D gene: NA
CDR3 protein: CASRRGVTDTQYF

J gene: TRBJ2-7
V gene: TRBV7-9
D gene: NA
CDR3 protein: CASSLSSGPYEQYF

J gene: TRBJ1-4
V gene: TRBV6-6
D gene: TRBD1
CDR3 protein: CATLLSGGGNEKLFF

J gene: TRBJ2-1
V gene: TRBV7-8
D gene: NA
CDR3 protein: CASSSLMGALSSYNEQFF

J gene: TRBJ1-1
V gene: TRBV6-5
D gene: NA
CDR3 protein: CASSYSRTGTTEAFF

J gene: TRBJ1-1
V gene: TRBV11-2
D gene: NA
CDR3 protein: CASSPEGTGYTEAFF

J gene: TRBJ2-5
V gene: TRBV4-3
D gene: TRBD2
CDR3 protein: CASSQASSRGAGETQYF

J gene: TRBJ2-3
V gene: TRBV5-6
D gene: TRBD2
CDR3 protein: CASSKPSQRGVDTQYF

J gene: TRBJ1-1
V gene: TRBV4-1
D gene: NA
CDR3 protein: CASSQDPIGGANTEAFF

J gene: TRBJ1-2
V gene: TRBV4-3
D gene: NA
CDR3 protein: CASSDGGVVYTF

J gene: TRBJ1-1
V gene: TRBV7-9
D gene: NA
CDR3 protein: CASSSPDRSEAFF

J gene: TRBJ1-2
V gene: TRBV6-2/TRBV6-3
D gene: TRBD1
CDR3 protein: CASSPLDRNGYTF

J gene: TRBJ2-3
V gene: TRBV6-6
D gene: TRBD1
CDR3 protein: CATEQGGTDTQYF

J gene: TRBJ2-5
V gene: TRBV9
D gene: NA
CDR3 protein: CASSPRGGEGLETQYF

J gene: TRBJ2-3
V gene: TRBV27
D gene: TRBD1
CDR3 protein: CASSNDRVLVSDTQYF

J gene: TRBJ2-7
V gene: TRBV3-1
D gene: NA
CDR3 protein: CASSHVSRPYEQYF

J gene: TRBJ2-7
V gene: TRBV18
D gene: NA
CDR3 protein: CASLGTASYEQYF

J gene: TRBJ2-7
V gene: TRBV4-3
D gene: NA
CDR3 protein: CASSQDGGGGYEQYF

J gene: TRBJ2-1
V gene: TRBV7-9
D gene: NA
CDR3 protein: CASTVSSYNEQFF

J gene: TRBJ2-3
V gene: TRBV9
D gene: TRBD2
CDR3 protein: CASSGLAGGRGDTQYF

J gene: TRBJ2-1
V gene: TRBV12-3/TRBV12-4
D gene: TRBD1
CDR3 protein: CASSLVRGYWQFF

J gene: TRBJ1-1
V gene: TRBV30
D gene: NA
CDR3 protein: CAWSDVRGTEAFF

J gene: TRBJ2-7
V gene: TRBV9
D gene: NA
CDR3 protein: CASSPGVDYEQYF

J gene: TRBJ2-5
V gene: TRBV9
D gene: NA
CDR3 protein: CASSPLRGGLRYF

J gene: TRBJ2-7
V gene: TRBV7-2
D gene: NA
CDR3 protein: CASSPLPGGTDEQYF

J gene: TRBJ2-7
V gene: TRBV4-1
D gene: NA
CDR3 protein: CASSQDGREQYF

J gene: TRBJ1-2
V gene: TRBV6-6
D gene: NA
CDR3 protein: CASSYLTGAGGYTF

J gene: TRBJ1-5
V gene: TRBV18
D gene: NA
CDR3 protein: CSSSPTGLGNQPQHF

J gene: TRBJ2-7
V gene: TRBV6-2/TRBV6-3
D gene: NA
CDR3 protein: CASSYDAGSSYEQYF

J gene: TRBJ2-7
V gene: TRBV5-1
D gene: NA
CDR3 protein: CASSFSGGFNEQYF

J gene: TRBJ2-1
V gene: TRBV9
D gene: TRBD2
CDR3 protein: CASGEGGNEQFF